This T cell receptor (beta chain) was retrieved from a study of vaccination effects on CD4 cells after COVID-19. Study-level results: Whether induced by infection or by vaccine, clones showed marked clonal contraction late after vaccination.

This table comes from immunoSEQ multiplex PCR, and its TCRdb copy is limited to in-frame clones, with some not included. Altogether tens of thousands of clones are present, 71% being singletons, with the ten largest covering around 13%. As regards this clone: Its antigen is unidentified.

The CDR3 loop spans 16 amino acids. The V gene's germline CDR1 is SGHTA and CDR2 FQGNSA. V was clipped by 0 bases and J by 2 bases; unmatched bases: 6. Antigen-specific CD4+ T cell clonotypes were called by their expansion after viral peptide-pool culture in ViraFEST. Scientists isolated CD4+ T cells after a roughly ten-day culture period ended. Previously uninfected by SARS-CoV-2, the vaccine recipients also showed negative nucleocapsid antibodies. Supplemented with approximately 10 IU/ml IL-2 and 8 to 10 ug/ml peptides, two million PBMC per well were kept in culture. Material: CD4+ T cells from PBMCs cultured with HCoV-OC43 spike peptides, obtained before COVID-19 vaccination. Subset indicated: HCoV-OC43 spike overlapping peptide pool stimulation. The genes are TRBV7-2 and TRBJ1-2; 7 nucleotides agree with TRBD1. This clonotype was sampled from a human donor who received a COVID-19 vaccine. In nucleotides, the CDR3 is TGTGCCAGCAGCTTAGCGTCGACAGGGAGGAACTATGGCTACACCTTC. It yields the protein CASSLASTGRNYGYTF. The full variable domain, in which reference TRBV7-2 and TRBJ1-2 provide the parts outside the CDR3, is GAGVSQSPSNKVTEKGKDVELRCDPISGHTALYWYRQSLGQGLEFLIYFQGNSAPDKSGLPSDRFSAERTGGSVSTLTIQRTQQEDSAVYLCASSLASTGRNYGYTFGSGTRLTVV.